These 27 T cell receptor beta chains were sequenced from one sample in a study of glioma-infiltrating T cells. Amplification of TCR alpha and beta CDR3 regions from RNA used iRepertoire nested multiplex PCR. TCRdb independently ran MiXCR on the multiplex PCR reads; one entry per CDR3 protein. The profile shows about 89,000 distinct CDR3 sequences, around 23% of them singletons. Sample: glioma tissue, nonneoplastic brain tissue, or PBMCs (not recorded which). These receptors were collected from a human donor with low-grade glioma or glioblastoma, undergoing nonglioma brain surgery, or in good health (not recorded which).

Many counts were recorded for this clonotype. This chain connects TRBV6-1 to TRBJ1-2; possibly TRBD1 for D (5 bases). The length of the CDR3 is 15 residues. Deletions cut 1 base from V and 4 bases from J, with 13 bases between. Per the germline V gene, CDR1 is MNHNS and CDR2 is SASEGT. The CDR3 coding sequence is TGTGCCAGCAGTGAAGGGACAACCGGGGGCTATGGCTACACCTTC. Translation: CASSEGTTGGYGYTF.

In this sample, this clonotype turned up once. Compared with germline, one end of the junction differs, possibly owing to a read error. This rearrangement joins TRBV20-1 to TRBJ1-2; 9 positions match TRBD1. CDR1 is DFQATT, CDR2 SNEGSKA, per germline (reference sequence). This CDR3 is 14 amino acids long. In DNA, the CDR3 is TGCGGTGCTAGAGATCGGGGGACAGGGCCCGGCTATACCTTC. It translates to CGARDRGTGPGYTF.

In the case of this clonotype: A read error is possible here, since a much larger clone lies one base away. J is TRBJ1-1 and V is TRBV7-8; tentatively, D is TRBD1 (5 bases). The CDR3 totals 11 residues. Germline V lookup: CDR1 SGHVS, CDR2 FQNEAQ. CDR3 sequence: CASALGTEASF. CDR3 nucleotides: TGTGCCAGCGCGTTAGGGACTGAAGCTTCCTTT.

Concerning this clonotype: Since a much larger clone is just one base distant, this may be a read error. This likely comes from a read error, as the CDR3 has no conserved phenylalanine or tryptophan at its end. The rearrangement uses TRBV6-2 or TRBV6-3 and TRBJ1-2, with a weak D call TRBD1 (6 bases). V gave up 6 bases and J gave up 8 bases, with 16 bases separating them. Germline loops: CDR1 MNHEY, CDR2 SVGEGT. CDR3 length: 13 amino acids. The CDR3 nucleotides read TGTGCCAGCAGCTTTCGGGCAGGGGACGGCTACACCTTA. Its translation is CASSFRAGDGYTL.

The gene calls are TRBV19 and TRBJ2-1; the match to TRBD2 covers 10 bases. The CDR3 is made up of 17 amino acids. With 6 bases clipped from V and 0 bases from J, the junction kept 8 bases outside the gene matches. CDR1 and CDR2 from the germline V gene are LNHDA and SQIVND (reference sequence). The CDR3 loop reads CASRPSGGARSYNEQFF. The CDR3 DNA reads TGTGCCAGTAGACCGAGCGGGGGGGCCCGCTCCTACAATGAGCAGTTCTTC.

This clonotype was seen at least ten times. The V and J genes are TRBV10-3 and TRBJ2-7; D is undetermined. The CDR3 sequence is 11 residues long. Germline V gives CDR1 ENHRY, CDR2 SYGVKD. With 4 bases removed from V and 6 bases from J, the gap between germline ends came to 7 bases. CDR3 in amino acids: CAISGSTEQYF. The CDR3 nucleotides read TGTGCCATCAGTGGGAGTACCGAGCAGTACTTC.

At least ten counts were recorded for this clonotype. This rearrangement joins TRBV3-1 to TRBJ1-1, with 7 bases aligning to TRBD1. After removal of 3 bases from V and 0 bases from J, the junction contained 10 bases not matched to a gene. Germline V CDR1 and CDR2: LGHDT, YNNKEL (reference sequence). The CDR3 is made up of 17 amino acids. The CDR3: CASSHRQLRGLNTEAFF. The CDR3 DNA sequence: TGTGCCAGCAGCCACAGGCAACTTAGGGGGCTGAACACTGAAGCTTTCTTT.

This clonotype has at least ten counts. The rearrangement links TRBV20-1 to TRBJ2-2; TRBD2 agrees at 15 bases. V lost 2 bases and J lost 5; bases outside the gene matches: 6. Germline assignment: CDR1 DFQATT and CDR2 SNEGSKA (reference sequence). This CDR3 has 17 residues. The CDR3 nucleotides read TGCAGTGCTAGACTCGGACTAGCGGGAGGGGGTACCGGGGAGCTGTTTTTT. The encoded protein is CSARLGLAGGGTGELFF.

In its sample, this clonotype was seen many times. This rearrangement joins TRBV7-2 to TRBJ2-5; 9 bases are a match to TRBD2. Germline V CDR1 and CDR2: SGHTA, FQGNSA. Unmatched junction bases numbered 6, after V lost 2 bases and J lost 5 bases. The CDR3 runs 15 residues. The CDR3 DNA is TGTGCCAGCAGCTTATCCAGCGGGAGGAGGGAGACCCAGTACTTC. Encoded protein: CASSLSSGRRETQYF.

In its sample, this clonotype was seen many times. The chain's CDR3 is CASSVGGAGNQPQHF. The CDR3, as DNA: TGTGCCAGCAGTGTTGGAGGCGCGGGCAATCAGCCCCAGCATTTT. This chain joins TRBV2 and TRBJ1-5, with D hard to call. V gave up 4 bases and J gave up 2 bases, with 12 bases separating them. In germline, CDR1 is SNHLY, CDR2 FYNNEI. The CDR3 is 15 amino acids.

The CDR3 loop reads CASSLAGSGEYGYTF. The CDR3 DNA reads TGTGCCAGCAGCTTAGCTGGTTCGGGGGAGTATGGCTACACCTTC. V is TRBV7-9 and J is TRBJ1-2, with a weak D call TRBD1 (5 bases). The CDR3 totals 15 residues. V gave up 0 bases and J gave up 5 bases, with 13 bases separating them. CDR1 is SEHNR, CDR2 FQNEAQ, per germline (reference sequence).

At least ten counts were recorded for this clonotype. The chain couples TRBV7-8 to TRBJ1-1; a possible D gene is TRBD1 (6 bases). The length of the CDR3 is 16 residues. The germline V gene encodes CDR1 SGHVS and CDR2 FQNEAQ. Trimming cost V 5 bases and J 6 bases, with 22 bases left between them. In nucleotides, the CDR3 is TGTGCCAGCAGCATCACCACAGGCGGGGCAGGGGCTGAAGCTTTCTTT. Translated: CASSITTGGAGAEAFF.

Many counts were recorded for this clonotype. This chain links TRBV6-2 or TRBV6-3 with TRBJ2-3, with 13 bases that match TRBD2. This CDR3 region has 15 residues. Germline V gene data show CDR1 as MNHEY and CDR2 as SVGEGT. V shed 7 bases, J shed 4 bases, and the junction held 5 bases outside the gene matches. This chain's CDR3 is CASTRLAGGPDTQYF. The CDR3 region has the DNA TGTGCCAGCACCCGACTAGCGGGGGGCCCAGATACGCAGTATTTT.

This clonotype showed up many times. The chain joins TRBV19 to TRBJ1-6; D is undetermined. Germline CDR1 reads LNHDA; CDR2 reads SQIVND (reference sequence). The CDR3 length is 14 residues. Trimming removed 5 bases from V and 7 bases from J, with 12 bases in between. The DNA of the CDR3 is TGTGCCAGTAGTGGACGGCGCGGCAATTCACCCCTCCACTTT. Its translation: CASSGRRGNSPLHF.

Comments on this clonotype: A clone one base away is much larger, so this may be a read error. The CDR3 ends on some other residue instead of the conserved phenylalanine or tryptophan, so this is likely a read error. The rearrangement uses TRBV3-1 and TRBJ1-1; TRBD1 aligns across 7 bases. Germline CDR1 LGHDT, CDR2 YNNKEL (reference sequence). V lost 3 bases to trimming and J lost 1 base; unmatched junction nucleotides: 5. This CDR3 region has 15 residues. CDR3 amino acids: CASSHSGGANTEAFS. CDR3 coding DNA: TGTGCCAGCAGCCATTCAGGGGGAGCGAACACTGAAGCTTTCTCT.

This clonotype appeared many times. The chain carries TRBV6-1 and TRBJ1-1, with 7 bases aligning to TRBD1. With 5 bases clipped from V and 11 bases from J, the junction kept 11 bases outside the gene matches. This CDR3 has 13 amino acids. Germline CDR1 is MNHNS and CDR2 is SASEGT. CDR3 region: CASSYSDREGAFF. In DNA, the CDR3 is TGTGCCAGCAGTTATTCCGACAGGGAGGGTGCTTTCTTT.

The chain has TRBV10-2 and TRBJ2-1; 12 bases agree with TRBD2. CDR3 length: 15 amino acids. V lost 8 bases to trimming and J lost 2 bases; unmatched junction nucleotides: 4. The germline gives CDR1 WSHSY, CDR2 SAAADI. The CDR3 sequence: CASWLAGGPYNEQFF. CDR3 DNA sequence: TGCGCCAGCTGGCTAGCGGGGGGGCCCTACAATGAGCAGTTCTTC.

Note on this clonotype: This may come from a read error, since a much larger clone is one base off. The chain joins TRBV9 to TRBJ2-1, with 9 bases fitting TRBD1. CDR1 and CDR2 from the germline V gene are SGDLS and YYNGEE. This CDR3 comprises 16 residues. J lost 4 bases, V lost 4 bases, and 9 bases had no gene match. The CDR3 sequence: CASSSQETGGYNEQFF. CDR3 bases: TGTGCCAGCAGCTCCCAAGAGACAGGGGGATACAATGAGCAGTTCTTC. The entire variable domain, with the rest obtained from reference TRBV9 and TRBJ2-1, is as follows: DSGVTQTPKHLITATGQRVTLRCSPRSGDLSVYWYQQSLDQGLQFLIQYYNGEERAKGNILERFSAQQFPDLHSELNLSSLELGDSALYFCASSSQETGGYNEQFFGPGTRLTVL.

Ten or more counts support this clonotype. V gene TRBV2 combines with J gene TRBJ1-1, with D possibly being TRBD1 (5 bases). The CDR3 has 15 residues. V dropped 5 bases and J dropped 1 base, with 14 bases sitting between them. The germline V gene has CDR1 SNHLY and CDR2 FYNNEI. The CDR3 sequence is CASSPFRRANTEAFF. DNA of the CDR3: TGTGCCAGCAGTCCTTTTCGCAGGGCGAACACTGAAGCTTTCTTT.

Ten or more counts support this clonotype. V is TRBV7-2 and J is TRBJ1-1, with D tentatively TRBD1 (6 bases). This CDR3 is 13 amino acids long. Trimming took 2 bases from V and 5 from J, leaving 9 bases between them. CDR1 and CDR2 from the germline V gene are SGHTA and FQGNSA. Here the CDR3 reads CASSLQGKTEAFF. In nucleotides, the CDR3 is TGTGCCAGCAGCTTACAGGGGAAGACTGAAGCTTTCTTT.

The CDR3 loop is CSGSTEAFF. The CDR3 DNA is TGCAGTGGGTCGACTGAAGCTTTCTTT. This chain uses TRBV20-1 with TRBJ1-1; D call uncertain. Germline loops: CDR1 DFQATT, CDR2 SNEGSKA (reference sequence). Trimming cost V 7 bases and J 5 bases, with 5 bases left between them. The CDR3 is made up of 9 amino acids.

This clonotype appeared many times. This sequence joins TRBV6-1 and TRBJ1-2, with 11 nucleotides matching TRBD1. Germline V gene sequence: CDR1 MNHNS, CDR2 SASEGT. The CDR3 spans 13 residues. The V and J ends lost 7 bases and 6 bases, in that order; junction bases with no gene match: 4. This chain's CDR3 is CASKRTGGNGYTF. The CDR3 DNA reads TGTGCCAGCAAACGGACAGGGGGCAATGGCTACACCTTC.

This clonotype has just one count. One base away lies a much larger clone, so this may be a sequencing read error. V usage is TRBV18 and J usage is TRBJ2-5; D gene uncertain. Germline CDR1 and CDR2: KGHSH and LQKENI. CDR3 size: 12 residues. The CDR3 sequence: CASSIGQETLYF. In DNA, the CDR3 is TGTGCCAGCTCCATCGGCCAAGAGACCCTGTACTTC.

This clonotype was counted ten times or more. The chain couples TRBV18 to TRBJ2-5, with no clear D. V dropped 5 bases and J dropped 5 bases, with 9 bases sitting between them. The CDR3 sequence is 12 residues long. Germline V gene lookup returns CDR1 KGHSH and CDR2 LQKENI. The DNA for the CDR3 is TGTGCCAGCTCAGCCACAAGGGAGACCCAGTACTTC. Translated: CASSATRETQYF. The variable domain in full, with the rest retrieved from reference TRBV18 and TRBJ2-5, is NAGVMQNPRHLVRRRGQEARLRCSPMKGHSHVYWYRQLPEEGLKFMVYLQKENIIDESGMPKERFSAEFPKEGPSILRIQQVVRGDSAAYFCASSATRETQYFGPGTRLLVL.

CDR3 bases: TGTGCCAGCCGGATTAGCGGGGGGTCTGAGCAGTACTTC. The encoded protein is CASRISGGSEQYF. The chain recombines TRBV5-4 with TRBJ2-7; 10 nucleotides agree with TRBD2. The CDR3 has 13 amino acids. Losses at the gene ends were 7 bases for V and 7 bases for J; bases not matched to a gene: 8. Looked up from germline, CDR1 is SGHNT and CDR2 is YYREEE (reference sequence).

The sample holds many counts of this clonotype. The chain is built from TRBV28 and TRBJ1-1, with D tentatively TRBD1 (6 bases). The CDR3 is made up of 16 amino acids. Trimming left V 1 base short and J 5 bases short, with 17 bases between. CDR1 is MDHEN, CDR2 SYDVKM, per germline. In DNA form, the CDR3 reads TGTGCCAGCAGTTTATTAGTGGGGGCGCGTAAAACTGAAGCTTTCTTT. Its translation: CASSLLVGARKTEAFF.

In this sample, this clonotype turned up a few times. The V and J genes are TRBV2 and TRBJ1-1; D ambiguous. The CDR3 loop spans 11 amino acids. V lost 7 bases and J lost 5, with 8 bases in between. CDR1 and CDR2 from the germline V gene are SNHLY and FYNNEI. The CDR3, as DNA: TGTGCCAGCATATTGGGTACTGAAGCTTTCTTT. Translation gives CASILGTEAFF.